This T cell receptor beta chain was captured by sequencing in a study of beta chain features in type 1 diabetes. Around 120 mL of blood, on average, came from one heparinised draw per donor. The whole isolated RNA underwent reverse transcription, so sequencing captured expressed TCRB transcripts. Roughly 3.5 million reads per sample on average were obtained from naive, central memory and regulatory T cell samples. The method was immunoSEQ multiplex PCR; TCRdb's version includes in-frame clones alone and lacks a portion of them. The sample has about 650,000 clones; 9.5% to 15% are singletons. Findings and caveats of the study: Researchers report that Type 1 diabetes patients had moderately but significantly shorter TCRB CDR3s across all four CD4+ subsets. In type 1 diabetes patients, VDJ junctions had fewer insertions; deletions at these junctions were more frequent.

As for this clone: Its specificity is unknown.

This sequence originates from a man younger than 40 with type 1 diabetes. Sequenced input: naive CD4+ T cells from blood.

This CDR3 reads CASSYSILRPYEQYF. The CDR3 coding sequence is TGTGCCAGCAGTTACTCGATACTAAGACCTTACGAGCAGTACTTC. The rearrangement links TRBV6-5 to TRBJ2-7; no reliable D call. Germline lookup yields CDR1 MNHEY and CDR2 SVGAGI. The CDR3 is made up of 15 amino acids. V was clipped by 0 bases and J by 4 bases, with 13 bases between them.